This record covers a single T cell receptor beta chain. Its cognate antigen has yet to be identified. The data derive from a study of CXCR3-negative and CXCR3-positive naive CD8 T cells (dated by TCRdb to about 2019). In terms of the full investigation: Roughly 130 million TRB reads were obtained in total, roughly 1.5 +/- 0.3 million reads per library. Data from some twelve donors, pooled across two independent experiments, went into the diversity and physicochemical repertoire analyses. TRBV-TRBJ cluster analysis included naive subsets from about five donors and memory cells from 3 donors. What the study reported, not specific to this receptor: Because CXCR3 expression was partially decreased after cryopreservation, freshly isolated PBMCs were used for most assays. Within the same donor, TRBV-TRBJ usage looked similar between naive CXCR3-negative and CXCR3-positive cells, but memory cells had distinct patterns. Both naive subsets had comparably high repertoire diversity, while memory CD8+ T cells had much lower repertoire diversity. Because surface CD5, which is linked to self-reactivity in mice, was comparable between the naive subsets, TCR interaction strength was also inferred from TRB CDR3 physicochemical properties. Compared with CXCR3-negative naive cells, CXCR3-positive naive cells had TRB CDR3s with higher hydrophobicity (lower Kidera factor 4), lower energy, and higher strength and volume indices.

Instrument on record: NextSeq 550. The Human TCR Profiling Kit (MiLaboratory) was used to make UMI-labeled 5' RACE TRB cDNA libraries. cDNA synthesis used the entire amount of extracted RNA, and PCR amplification then used the entire amount of cDNA produced. Libraries were prepared in parallel with an identical number of PCR cycles. For the original study's pipeline: With a minimum of two reads required per UMI, MIGEC and MiXCR pulled out about 50,000 +/- 10,000 unique UMI-labeled TRB cDNA molecules from each library. Each library averaged roughly 40,000 +/- 10,000 functional in-frame TRB CDR3 nucleotide clonotypes without stop codons. Diversity metrics, including normalized Shannon-Wiener and Chao1, were computed in VDJtools after downsampling to 5000 UMI-labeled TRB molecules per sample. For the central five CDR3 residues, VDJtools calculated physicochemical properties weighted by clonotype size, namely interaction energy, strength, volume and Kidera factor 4. Reprocessed by TCRdb, the reads give a single entry per CDR3 protein sequence, without DNA. Clone size and V and J calls follow TCRdb, not the original study. The table for this sample records 41,000 or so distinct CDR3 sequences. Around 1.9% of the sample rests with the top ten.

The CDR3, cysteine through phenylalanine, is 14 amino acids long. DNA for this receptor is not on file. The germline V gene supplies CDR1 LGHNA and CDR2 YNFKEQ. For each CD8+ T cell subset, flow sorting was done in triplicate, and under 350,000 cells per subset went directly into RLT lysis buffer. Naive CD8+ T cells were defined stringently as CD45RO-CCR7+CD27+CD95- to exclude memory contaminants. Peripheral blood mononuclear cells were isolated from buffy coats by standard density gradient centrifugation. A FACSAria III was used to flow-sort naive CXCR3-negative and CXCR3-positive CD8+ T cells. Total RNA was extracted from sorted cells using an RNeasy Mini Kit.

This clonotype was sampled from a human donor in good health. Some clones in this sample may be carry-over from other donors' samples. The chain is assembled from TRBV4-2 and TRBJ2-2. The sequenced sample was naive CXCR3- CD8+ T cells from blood. The cell subset or site tag for this specimen amounts to: CD45RO-CCR7+CD27+CD95- naive CD8+ T cells lacking CXCR3 (TNR3-). The encoded CDR3 is CASSQGQGGGELFF.